This T cell receptor (beta chain) was recovered during a study of glioma-infiltrating T cells. Study-level findings and limits: CDR3 overlap between tissue and blood was very small. Gliomas, especially low-grade, showed above-expected tissue-blood divergence; non-neoplastic patients showed below.

This clonotype was counted many times. What it binds is not known. Trimming pared 3 bases from V and 7 bases from J, leaving 7 bases between. CDR1 SNHLY and CDR2 FYNNEI come from the germline V gene. The CDR3 has 12 residues. Using RNA template, CDR3s of TCR alpha and beta were amplified with iRepertoire arm-PCR. MiXCR was run by TCRdb on the multiplex PCR reads, yielding one entry per CDR3 protein. Of approximately 130,000 distinct CDR3 sequences listed, 24% are singletons. The clonotype comes from a human donor with low-grade glioma or glioblastoma, undergoing nonglioma brain surgery, or in good health (not recorded which). The sample taken for sequencing was glioma tissue, nonneoplastic brain tissue, or PBMCs (not recorded which). This sequence joins TRBV2 and TRBJ2-1; D is ambiguous. CDR3: CASSDRDNEQFF. CDR3 nucleotide sequence: TGTGCCAGCAGTGATAGGGATAATGAGCAGTTCTTC.